The present T cell receptor beta chain was sequenced within a study of T-cell memory formation after mild COVID-19. Study overall: TCR clusters were mostly confined to one donor each.

TCRdb used MiXCR to reprocess the 5' RACE reads, holding one entry per CDR3 protein. The sample holds roughly 310,000 distinct CDR3 sequences, approximately 15% seen once. V dropped 5 bases and J dropped 2; count of bases not matched to a gene: 5. Germline CDR1 reads ENHRY; CDR2 reads SYGVKD. The CDR3 contains 15 residues. This rearrangement joins TRBV10-3 to TRBJ2-3; 9 positions match TRBD2. The clonotype comes from a man in his late teens or twenties who had mild COVID-19 (a few samples of this study predate the infection). Cell type and time point are not known. The sample comprised PBMCs or a T cell subset sorted from them (not recorded which). The CDR3 DNA sequence: TGTGCCATCAGTAACCTAGCGGGACCCACAGATACGCAGTATTTT. The encoded protein is CAISNLAGPTDTQYF.